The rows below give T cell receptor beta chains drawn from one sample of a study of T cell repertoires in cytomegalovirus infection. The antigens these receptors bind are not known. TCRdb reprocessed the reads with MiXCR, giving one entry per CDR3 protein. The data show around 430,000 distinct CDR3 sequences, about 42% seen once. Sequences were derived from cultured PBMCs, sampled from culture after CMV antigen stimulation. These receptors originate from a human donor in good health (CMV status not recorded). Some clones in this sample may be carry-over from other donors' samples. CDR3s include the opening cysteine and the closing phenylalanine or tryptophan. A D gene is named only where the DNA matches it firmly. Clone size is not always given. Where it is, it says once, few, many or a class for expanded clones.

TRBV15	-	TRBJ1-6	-	CATSRGSARPLHF	TGTGCCACCAGCAGAGGTTCGGCGCGACCCCTCCACTTT
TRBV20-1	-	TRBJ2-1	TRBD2	CSARTPGLAFNEQFF	TGCAGTGCTAGGACACCGGGACTAGCGTTCAATGAGCAGTTCTTC
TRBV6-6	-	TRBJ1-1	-	CASSSGHSGAEAFF	TGTGCCAGCAGCTCCGGACACTCGGGGGCTGAAGCTTTCTTT
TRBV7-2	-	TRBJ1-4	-	CASSSRRGSNEKLFF	TGTGCCAGCAGCTCACGGAGAGGGAGTAATGAAAAACTGTTTTTT
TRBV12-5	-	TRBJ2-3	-	CASAGTGTDTQYF	TGTGCTAGTGCAGGGACTGGGACAGATACGCAGTATTTT
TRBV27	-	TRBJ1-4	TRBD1	CASSSLTGALATNEKLFF	TGTGCCAGCAGCAGCCTGACAGGGGCGCTTGCAACTAATGAAAAACTGTTTTTT
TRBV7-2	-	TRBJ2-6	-	CASRRRLGANVLTF	TGTGCCAGCAGGCGGCGACTTGGGGCCAACGTCCTGACTTTC
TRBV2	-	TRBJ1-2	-	CASSGDPNYGYTF	TGTGCCAGCAGTGGTGACCCTAACTATGGCTACACCTTC
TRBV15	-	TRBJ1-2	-	CATSPRRDYGYSF	TGTGCCACCAGCCCCCGCAGAGACTATGGCTACTCCTTC
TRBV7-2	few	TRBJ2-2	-	CASSFKPRTGELFF	TGTGCCAGCAGCTTTAAACCGAGGACCGGGGAGCTGTTTTTT
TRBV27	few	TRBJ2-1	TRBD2	CASSPQGGSLYNEQFF	TGTGCCAGCAGTCCCCAGGGCGGGAGTTTGTACAATGAGCAGTTCTTC
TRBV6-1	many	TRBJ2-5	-	CASRRDHGETQYF	TGTGCCAGCAGGCGGGATCACGGAGAGACCCAGTACTTC
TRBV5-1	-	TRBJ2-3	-	CASIPDPRGTDTQYF	TGCGCCAGCATTCCTGATCCTAGGGGGACAGATACGCAGTATTTT
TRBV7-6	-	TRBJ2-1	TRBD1	CASSPTLGQGALDEQFF	TGTGCCAGCAGCCCCACTTTGGGACAGGGGGCGTTGGATGAGCAGTTCTTC
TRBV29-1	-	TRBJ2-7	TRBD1	CSVELTGADEQYF	TGCAGCGTCGAATTGACAGGGGCCGACGAGCAGTACTTC
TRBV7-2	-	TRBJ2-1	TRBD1	CASARDRGNNEQFF	TGTGCCAGCGCCAGGGACAGGGGCAACAATGAGCAGTTCTTC
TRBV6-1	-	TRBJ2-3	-	CASSDWLARATDTQYF	TGTGCCAGCAGTGACTGGCTAGCGAGAGCCACAGATACGCAGTATTTT
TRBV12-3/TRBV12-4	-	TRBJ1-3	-	CASRSLLGNTIYF	TGTGCCAGCAGGAGCCTCCTTGGAAACACCATATATTTT
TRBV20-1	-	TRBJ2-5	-	CSAVGGPGWETQYF	TGCAGTGCCGTTGGGGGGCCGGGTTGGGAGACCCAGTACTTC
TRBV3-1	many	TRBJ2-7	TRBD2	CASSQRGLAGGYSYEQYF	TGTGCCAGCAGCCAGAGGGGACTAGCGGGGGGATACTCCTACGAGCAGTACTTC
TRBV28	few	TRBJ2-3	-	CASTLAGNTDTQYF	TGTGCCAGCACCTTGGCGGGGAACACAGATACGCAGTATTTT
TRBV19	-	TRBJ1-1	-	CASNGRGLNTEAFF	TGTGCCAGTAATGGCCGGGGGCTGAACACTGAAGCTTTCTTT
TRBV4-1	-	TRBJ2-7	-	CASSQVGRLHEQYF	TGCGCCAGCAGCCAAGTGGGCAGGCTCCACGAGCAGTACTTC
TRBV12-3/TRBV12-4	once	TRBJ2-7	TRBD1	CASSSGDRAYYEQYF	TGTGCCAGCAGTTCCGGGGACAGGGCCTATTACGAGCAGTACTTC
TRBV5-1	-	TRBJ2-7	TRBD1	CASYSGTGLPEQYF	TGCGCCAGTTACTCCGGGACAGGGTTACCCGAGCAGTACTTC
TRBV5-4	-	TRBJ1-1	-	CASSLKREFTEAFF	TGTGCCAGCAGCCTGAAGCGGGAGTTCACTGAAGCTTTCTTT
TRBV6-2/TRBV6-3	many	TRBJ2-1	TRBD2	CASSRIAGGARGEQFF	TGTGCCAGCAGTCGTATAGCGGGAGGGGCCAGGGGTGAGCAGTTCTTC
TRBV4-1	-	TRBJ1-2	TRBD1	CASSHPGQGTYGYTF	TGCGCCAGCAGCCACCCGGGACAGGGGACCTATGGCTACACCTTC
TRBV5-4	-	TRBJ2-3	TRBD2	CASSLASGGWYF	TGTGCCAGCAGCCTCGCTAGCGGGGGTTGGTATTTT
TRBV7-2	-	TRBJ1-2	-	CASSPTGVGLLNYGYTF	TGTGCCAGCAGCCCCACGGGGGTAGGGCTCCTAAACTATGGCTACACCTTC
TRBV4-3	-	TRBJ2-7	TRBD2	CASSQSASGSYYEQYF	TGCGCCAGCAGCCAGTCAGCTAGCGGGTCCTACTACGAGCAGTACTTC
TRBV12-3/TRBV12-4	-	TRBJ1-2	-	CASSPPLAETHYGYTF	TGTGCCAGCAGTCCCCCTCTTGCGGAGACCCACTATGGCTACACCTTC
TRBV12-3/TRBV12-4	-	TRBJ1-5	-	CASSLAGRNSNQPQHF	TGTGCCAGCAGTTTAGCGGGCAGGAATAGCAATCAGCCCCAGCATTTT